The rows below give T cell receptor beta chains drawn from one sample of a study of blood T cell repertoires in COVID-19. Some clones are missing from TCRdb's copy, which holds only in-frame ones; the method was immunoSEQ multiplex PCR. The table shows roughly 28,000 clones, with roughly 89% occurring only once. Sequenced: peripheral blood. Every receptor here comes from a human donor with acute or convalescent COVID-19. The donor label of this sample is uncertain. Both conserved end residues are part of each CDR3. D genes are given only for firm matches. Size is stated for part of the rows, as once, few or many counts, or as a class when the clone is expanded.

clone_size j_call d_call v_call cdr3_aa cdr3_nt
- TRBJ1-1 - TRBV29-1 CSGRQSNTEAFF TGCAGCGGTCGACAGTCGAACACTGAAGCTTTCTTT
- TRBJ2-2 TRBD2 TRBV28 CASSLPGTSGGKTANTGELFF TGTGCCAGCAGTTTACCCGGGACTAGCGGGGGGAAAACAGCGAACACCGGGGAGCTGTTTTTT
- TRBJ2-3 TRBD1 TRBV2 CASSVSGGRADTQYF TGTGCCAGCAGCGTCTCAGGGGGTAGGGCAGATACGCAGTATTTT
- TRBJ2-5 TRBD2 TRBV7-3 CASSHLWLAGALGRLETQYF TGTGCCAGCAGCCACCTCTGGCTAGCGGGGGCTCTCGGGAGGTTGGAGACCCAGTACTTC
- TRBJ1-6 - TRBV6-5 CASSREANSPLHF TGTGCCAGCAGCCGGGAGGCAAATTCACCCCTCCACTTT
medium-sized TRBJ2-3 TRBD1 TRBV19 CASSATGQATDTQYF TGTGCCAGTAGTGCTACGGGACAGGCCACAGATACGCAGTATTTT
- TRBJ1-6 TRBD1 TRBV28 CASRQGWSSPLHF TGTGCCAGCCGACAGGGTTGGAGTTCACCCCTCCACTTT
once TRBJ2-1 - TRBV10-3 CAISVRENNEQFF TGTGCCATCAGTGTGAGGGAAAACAATGAGCAGTTCTTC
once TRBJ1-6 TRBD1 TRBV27 CASRLRDSNSPLHF TGTGCCAGCAGATTAAGGGACAGCAATTCACCCCTCCACTTT
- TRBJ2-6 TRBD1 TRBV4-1 CASSLAPTGTGNPGANVLTF TGCGCCAGCAGCCTAGCCCCGACCGGGACAGGGAATCCCGGGGCCAACGTCCTGACTTTC
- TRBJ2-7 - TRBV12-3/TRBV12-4 CASSPPGQNEQYF TGTGCCAGCAGTCCCCCAGGGCAGAACGAGCAGTACTTC
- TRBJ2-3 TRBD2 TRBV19 CASSIESGRTDTQYF TGTGCCAGTAGTATCGAAAGCGGGAGAACAGATACGCAGTATTTT
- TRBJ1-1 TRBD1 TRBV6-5 CASSGARGRQTEAFF TGTGCCAGCAGCGGAGCCAGGGGGCGGCAGACTGAAGCTTTCTTT
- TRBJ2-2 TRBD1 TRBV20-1 CSASRDRGYANTGELFF TGCAGTGCTAGTAGGGACAGGGGTTACGCGAACACCGGGGAGCTGTTTTTT
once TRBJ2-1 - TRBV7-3 CASSFATPGYNEQFF TGTGCCAGCAGCTTTGCTACCCCGGGGTACAATGAGCAGTTCTTC
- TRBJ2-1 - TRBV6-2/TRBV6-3 CASSYWGKSSYNEQFF TGTGCCAGCAGTTATTGGGGCAAAAGCTCCTACAATGAGCAGTTCTTC
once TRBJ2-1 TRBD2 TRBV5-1 CASSLGQLAGGPGNNEQFF TGCGCCAGCAGCTTGGGTCAGCTAGCGGGAGGGCCAGGGAACAATGAGCAGTTCTTC
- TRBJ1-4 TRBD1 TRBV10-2 CASSGTGTGNEKLFF TGCGCCAGCAGTGGGACAGGGACGGGGAATGAAAAACTGTTTTTT
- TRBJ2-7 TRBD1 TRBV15 CATSRVLGQGREQYF TGTGCCACCAGCAGAGTTTTGGGACAGGGCCGCGAGCAGTACTTC
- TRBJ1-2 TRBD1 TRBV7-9 CASSLKGGVEGYTF TGTGCCAGCAGCCTAAAAGGGGGCGTGGAAGGCTACACCTTC
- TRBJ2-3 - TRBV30 CAWSVRRADTQYF TGTGCCTGGAGTGTACGCAGGGCAGATACGCAGTATTTT
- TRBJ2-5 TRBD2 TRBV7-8 CASSSSGGVQETQYF TGTGCCAGCAGCTCTAGCGGGGGGGTTCAAGAGACCCAGTACTTC